The rows below give T cell receptor beta chains drawn from one sample of a study of vaccination effects on CD4 cells after COVID-19. Sequenced by immunoSEQ multiplex PCR; TCRdb stores in-frame clones only, minus some. The table has roughly 59,000 clones, about 73% seen once. Their antigens are not known. This specimen was CD4+ T cells from PBMCs cultured with HCoV-OC43 spike peptides, taken after COVID-19 vaccination. Receptors originate from a human donor who received a COVID-19 vaccine. Each CDR3 is given with its conserved first and last residue. Fields, in order: CDR3 length, V gene, J gene, clone size, D gene, CDR3 DNA, CDR3 protein. D genes are given only for firm matches. Some rows mark clone size as missing; the rest say once, few, many or name a class of expanded clone.

>13|TRBV11-3|TRBJ1-6|NA|NA
TGTGCCAGCAGCCGCGGACTGAATTCACCCCTCCACTTT
CASSRGLNSPLHF
>12|TRBV12-5|TRBJ2-1|NA|NA
TGTGCTAGTGGTCCCTTATACAATGAGCAGTTCTTC
CASGPLYNEQFF
>16|TRBV24-1|TRBJ2-3|once|NA
TGTGCCACCAGTGATTCGTCCCGCCAGGGCACAGATACGCAGTATTTT
CATSDSSRQGTDTQYF
>14|TRBV6-1|TRBJ1-2|NA|TRBD1
TGTGCCAGCAGGGAAGCCAGGGGGGCTTATGGCTACACCTTC
CASREARGAYGYTF
>14|TRBV19|TRBJ2-2|NA|TRBD2
TGTGCCAGTACCCTAGCGGGGGGGTACGGGGAGCTGTTTTTT
CASTLAGGYGELFF
>16|TRBV5-4|TRBJ2-1|NA|TRBD2
TGTGCCAGCAGCGTCCCGACTAGCGGGGGTTTCAATGAGCAGTTCTTC
CASSVPTSGGFNEQFF
>14|TRBV5-4|TRBJ1-3|NA|NA
TGTGCCAGCAGCATCGACAGGTTTGGAAACACCATATATTTT
CASSIDRFGNTIYF
>17|TRBV28|TRBJ2-3|once|TRBD2
TGTGCCGAGAAGGGTCGCCGTAGTAGCGGGCGCACAGATACGCAGTATTTT
CAEKGRRSSGRTDTQYF
>14|TRBV7-2|TRBJ1-1|NA|TRBD1
TGTGCCAGCAGCCCCCGACAGGGGAGTACTGAAGCTTTCTTT
CASSPRQGSTEAFF
>17|TRBV7-9|TRBJ1-2|few|TRBD1
TGTGCCAGCAGCTCACGAAGCCCCGGACAGGGTGACTATGGCTACACCTTC
CASSSRSPGQGDYGYTF
>13|TRBV24-1|TRBJ2-5|NA|NA
TGTGCCACCAGTGGCGATCCGTCAGAGACCCAGTACTTC
CATSGDPSETQYF
>15|TRBV5-1|TRBJ2-1|NA|TRBD1
TGCGCCAGCAGCTTGATCCCAGGGGACAGGGATGAGCAGTTCTTC
CASSLIPGDRDEQFF
>15|TRBV5-1|TRBJ1-4|few|TRBD1
TGCGCCAGCAGCGGCTCCGGGACAGGGGGTGAAAAACTGTTTTTT
CASSGSGTGGEKLFF
>16|TRBV14|TRBJ2-3|NA|NA
TGTGCCAGCAGCCAAGATTCCGCCGTTAGCACAGATACGCAGTATTTT
CASSQDSAVSTDTQYF
>13|TRBV12-3/TRBV12-4|TRBJ1-2|NA|TRBD1
TGTGCCAGCAGACGGACAGGGAGCTATGGCTACACCTTC
CASRRTGSYGYTF
>14|TRBV18|TRBJ1-6|NA|TRBD1
TGTGCCAGCTCACCGGGGACAGGGGTCTCACCCCTCCACTTT
CASSPGTGVSPLHF
>14|TRBV27|TRBJ2-3|NA|NA
TGTGCCAGCAGTCCGGACGGCGTCCCAGATACGCAGTATTTT
CASSPDGVPDTQYF
>16|TRBV6-6|TRBJ2-3|few|TRBD1
TGTGCCAGCAGTTACACACCGGGACAGGGGGCGGATACGCAGTATTTT
CASSYTPGQGADTQYF
>16|TRBV24-1|TRBJ2-5|NA|TRBD1
TGTGCCACCAGTGATTTTTCGGACAGGGGGCAAGAGACCCAGTACTTC
CATSDFSDRGQETQYF
>15|TRBV29-1|TRBJ1-2|NA|NA
TGCAGCGTTGAAGATCGACGAGGGGTCGCCTATGGCTACACCTTC
CSVEDRRGVAYGYTF
>14|TRBV28|TRBJ1-1|once|NA
TGTGCCAGCAGTTTAAACAGGCCGAACACTGAAGCTTTCTTT
CASSLNRPNTEAFF
>11|TRBV29-1|TRBJ2-4|once|TRBD1
TGCAGCGTGAGGACAGGCCACATTCAGTACTTC
CSVRTGHIQYF
>15|TRBV15|TRBJ1-5|NA|NA
TGTGCCACCAGCAGATCAGGGACATCTGAGCAGCCCCAGCATTTT
CATSRSGTSEQPQHF
>16|TRBV6-4|TRBJ2-3|NA|TRBD2
TGTGCCAGCAGTTCCGCTAGCGGGGGGAGCACAGATACGCAGTATTTT
CASSSASGGSTDTQYF
>14|TRBV5-1|TRBJ2-3|NA|TRBD1
TGCGCCAGCAGCCGGGACAGGGGAGCAGATACGCAGTATTTT
CASSRDRGADTQYF
>13|TRBV29-1|TRBJ1-5|NA|NA
TGCAGCGTTGAGGAGGGCCCCAGCCAGCCCCAGCATTTT
CSVEEGPSQPQHF
>12|TRBV7-2|TRBJ2-1|NA|NA
TGTGCCAGCAGCCCGCAGGGATCTGAGCAGTTCTTC
CASSPQGSEQFF
>14|TRBV7-2|TRBJ2-5|NA|NA
TGTGCCAGCACTTTATTCGGGGGCACGAAGACCCAGTACTTC
CASTLFGGTKTQYF
>13|TRBV5-5|TRBJ1-5|NA|NA
TGTGCCAGCAGCTTGGAAGGAACTCAGCCCCAGCATTTT
CASSLEGTQPQHF
>16|TRBV19|TRBJ1-4|NA|NA
TGTGCCAGTAGCGTGGGACAAAGTACAACTAATGAAAAACTGTTTTTT
CASSVGQSTTNEKLFF
>13|TRBV5-1|TRBJ2-5|NA|NA
TGCGCCAGCAGCCCTGGGGTTGAAGAGACCCAGTACTTC
CASSPGVEETQYF
>16|TRBV27|TRBJ1-1|NA|TRBD1
TGTGCCAGCAGGGTAACGGGACAGCCAATGAACACTGAAGCTTTCTTT
CASRVTGQPMNTEAFF
>13|TRBV6-7|TRBJ2-2|NA|NA
TGTGCCAGCAGACAGGGTCCCACCGGGGAGCTGTTTTTT
CASRQGPTGELFF
>15|TRBV2|TRBJ1-1|NA|NA
TGTGCCAGCAGTGACATGGGAGGGGGAGGAACTGAAGCTTTCTTT
CASSDMGGGGTEAFF
>18|TRBV2|TRBJ2-5|NA|TRBD1
TGTGCCAGCAGTGGACCTGGGACAGGGGGTTCGTATATGGAGACCCAGTACTTC
CASSGPGTGGSYMETQYF
>17|TRBV7-3|TRBJ2-1|NA|NA
TGTGCCAGCAGCCGTACCGCGGATAGGGGGGGCTACAATGAGCAGTTCTTC
CASSRTADRGGYNEQFF
>14|TRBV21-1|TRBJ1-6|NA|NA
TGTGCCAGCGGAGCGGGACAGGATAATTCACCCCTCCACTTT
CASGAGQDNSPLHF
>12|TRBV29-1|TRBJ2-5|NA|NA
TGCAGCGTTGGATCCGCCCAAGAGACCCAGTACTTC
CSVGSAQETQYF
>15|TRBV4-2|TRBJ1-4|NA|NA
TGTGCCAGCAGCCAAGTGGACCGAGAGGAGGAAAAACTGTTTTTT
CASSQVDREEEKLFF
>15|TRBV24-1|TRBJ1-4|NA|NA
TGTGCCACCAGTGATCCTGGAACGGGCAGTGAAAAACTGTTTTTT
CATSDPGTGSEKLFF
>15|TRBV6-5|TRBJ2-2|NA|NA
TGTGCCAGCATAATCCGCCCGGGGATCACCGGGGAGCTGTTTTTT
CASIIRPGITGELFF
>16|TRBV7-3|TRBJ1-3|NA|NA
TGTGCCAGCATCCGGGGCAGGGGTCGCTCTGGAAACACCATATATTTT
CASIRGRGRSGNTIYF
>11|TRBV2|TRBJ1-2|NA|NA
TGTGCCAGCAGTGAATTCCCCGGCTACACCTTC
CASSEFPGYTF
>13|TRBV19|TRBJ1-1|NA|NA
TGTGCCAGTAGCCTCTGGCTGAACACTGAAGCTTTCTTT
CASSLWLNTEAFF
>18|TRBV7-6|TRBJ2-2|NA|NA
TGTGCCAGCAGCCATCCCGCCGGCGCCAAGGTGAACACCGGGGAGCTGTTTTTT
CASSHPAGAKVNTGELFF
>15|TRBV6-5|TRBJ1-1|once|NA
TGTGCCAGCAGAGTGGAATGGGGGGTGAACACTGAAGCTTTCTTT
CASRVEWGVNTEAFF
>16|TRBV7-6|TRBJ1-1|NA|TRBD1
TGTGCCAGCAGCTTAGAGCAGGGGGGGGTTCGGACTGAAGCTTTCTTT
CASSLEQGGVRTEAFF
>15|TRBV5-8|TRBJ1-1|few|NA
TGTGCCAGCCCCCAGATACCGGTTGTGAACACTGAAGCTTTCTTT
CASPQIPVVNTEAFF
>14|TRBV3-1/TRBV3-2|TRBJ2-5|NA|NA
TGTGCCAGCAGCCAAGTTATTGGTCTGGAGACCCAGTACTTC
CASSQVIGLETQYF
>16|TRBV18|TRBJ2-3|NA|NA
TGTGCCAGCTCCTCGCGGGGACCGAGTAGCACAGATACGCAGTATTTT
CASSSRGPSSTDTQYF
>15|TRBV9|TRBJ2-1|NA|NA
TGTGCCAGCAGCGTAGAGTCAGATACTTACAATGAGCAGTTCTTC
CASSVESDTYNEQFF
>13|TRBV12-3/TRBV12-4|TRBJ2-2|NA|NA
TGTGCCAGCACGGGGGGACAAGCCGGGGAGCTGTTTTTT
CASTGGQAGELFF
>16|TRBV6-5|TRBJ1-3|NA|TRBD1
TGTGCCAGCAGTTACTCTCGGACAGGGGCAGGAAACACCATATATTTT
CASSYSRTGAGNTIYF
>14|TRBV19|TRBJ2-2|NA|TRBD1
TGTGCCAGTCGGAGACAGGGAAACACCGGGGAGCTGTTTTTT
CASRRQGNTGELFF
>13|TRBV30|TRBJ1-2|few|NA
TGTGCCTGGAGTGTAGGCCGTTATAGTGGCTACACCTTC
CAWSVGRYSGYTF
>15|TRBV7-9|TRBJ2-5|NA|NA
TGTGCCAGCAGCTTAGGTGTCAGTGAATCAGAGACCCAGTACTTC
CASSLGVSESETQYF
>16|TRBV7-3|TRBJ2-1|NA|TRBD2
TGTGCCAGCAGCCCAAGGGGGACTAGCGGATACAATGAGCAGTTCTTC
CASSPRGTSGYNEQFF
>14|TRBV30|TRBJ1-1|few|NA
TGTGCCTGGAGTACGGGAAGGTTGAACACTGAAGCTTTCTTT
CAWSTGRLNTEAFF
>15|TRBV24-1|TRBJ1-3|NA|NA
TGTGCCACCAGTGATTCAGCCGGATCTGGAAACACCATATATTTT
CATSDSAGSGNTIYF